The rows below give T cell receptor beta chains drawn from one sample of a study of blood T cell repertoires in COVID-19. The assay was immunoSEQ multiplex PCR, and TCRdb's table has in-frame clones only and misses some. The sample contains around 200,000 clones, 80% to 90% of which appear only once. The sample taken for sequencing was peripheral blood. The receptor set was obtained from a woman of 80 years or more with acute or convalescent COVID-19. Each CDR3 is given with its conserved first and last residue. D genes are given only for firm matches. Not all rows give a size; the values are once, few, many and, for expanded clones, a class.

v_call	j_call	d_call	clone_size	cdr3_aa	cdr3_nt
TRBV30	TRBJ2-2	NA	NA	CAWSVHLNTGELFF	TGTGCCTGGAGTGTACATTTGAACACCGGGGAGCTGTTTTTT
TRBV7-9	TRBJ1-2	TRBD1	NA	CASSLDTGAGYTF	TGTGCCAGCAGCTTAGATACAGGGGCTGGCTACACCTTC
TRBV6-6	TRBJ2-1	NA	few	CASSLTGNNEQFF	TGTGCCAGCAGTTTGACGGGAAACAATGAGCAGTTCTTC
TRBV4-3	TRBJ1-3	NA	NA	CASSQDPAGPPTGNTIYF	TGCGCCAGCAGCCAAGACCCCGCGGGACCACCGACGGGAAACACCATATATTTT
TRBV19	TRBJ2-7	NA	NA	CASSKEGRYEQYF	TGTGCCAGTAGTAAGGAGGGCCGCTACGAGCAGTACTTC
TRBV10-3	TRBJ1-6	NA	few	CAIGNRADNSPLHF	TGTGCCATTGGGAACAGGGCCGACAATTCACCCCTCCACTTT
TRBV7-6	TRBJ1-2	NA	NA	CASSPTGIGYTF	TGTGCCAGCAGCCCCACAGGAATTGGCTACACCTTC
TRBV11-2	TRBJ2-7	NA	NA	CASSLLGGAYEQYF	TGTGCCAGCAGCTTGTTAGGGGGGGCCTACGAGCAGTACTTC
TRBV10-3	TRBJ1-5	NA	once	CAISESGREMPQHF	TGTGCCATCAGTGAGTCGGGGAGGGAAATGCCCCAGCATTTT
TRBV18	TRBJ1-2	NA	NA	CASSPTGDGYTNYGYTF	TGTGCCAGCTCACCAACGGGGGACGGTTACACTAACTATGGCTACACCTTC
TRBV2	TRBJ2-3	TRBD1	NA	CASRWGTGPDTQYF	TGTGCCAGCAGGTGGGGGACAGGGCCAGATACGCAGTATTTT
TRBV7-8	TRBJ2-1	NA	NA	CASSLDFSQGGLNEQFF	TGTGCCAGCAGCTTAGACTTTAGCCAGGGGGGTCTTAATGAGCAGTTCTTC
TRBV19	TRBJ1-5	NA	NA	CASSIVKYGTSPVNQPQHF	TGTGCCAGTAGTATAGTCAAATACGGGACATCGCCAGTTAATCAGCCCCAGCATTTT
TRBV7-2	TRBJ2-2	NA	few	CASSSLFTGELFF	TGTGCCAGCAGCTCCCTTTTCACCGGGGAGCTGTTTTTT
TRBV2	TRBJ1-6	NA	NA	CASSIRGRNSPLHF	TGTGCCAGCAGTATACGGGGGAGAAATTCACCCCTCCACTTT
TRBV7-2	TRBJ2-3	TRBD2	NA	CASSTPLAGGTDTQYF	TGTGCCAGCAGCACCCCACTAGCGGGAGGAACAGATACGCAGTATTTT
TRBV19	TRBJ2-3	TRBD2	NA	CASRLAGRTDTQYF	TGTGCCAGTCGACTAGCGGGAAGAACAGATACGCAGTATTTT
TRBV4-3	TRBJ1-2	TRBD1	NA	CASSQLPGTVLNYGYTF	TGCGCCAGCAGCCAACTCCCCGGGACAGTCCTTAACTATGGCTACACCTTC
TRBV5-4	TRBJ2-1	TRBD2	NA	CASGGWGRSNEQFF	TGTGCCTCGGGAGGTTGGGGGAGATCAAATGAGCAGTTCTTC
TRBV15	TRBJ2-2	TRBD1	NA	CATSRDGQDRGDKNTGELFF	TGTGCCACCAGCAGAGATGGCCAGGACAGGGGCGACAAGAACACCGGGGAGCTGTTTTTT
TRBV6-6	TRBJ1-1	NA	NA	CASSYSRSLNTEAFF	TGTGCCAGCAGTTACTCGAGGAGCCTGAACACTGAAGCTTTCTTT
TRBV5-1	TRBJ1-1	NA	NA	CASSNLGRRGTEAFF	TGCGCCAGCAGCAATCTCGGACGGAGGGGCACTGAAGCTTTCTTT
TRBV2	TRBJ2-1	NA	NA	CASHGQAYNEQFF	TGTGCCAGCCACGGTCAGGCCTACAATGAGCAGTTCTTC
TRBV4-2	TRBJ1-3	TRBD1	NA	CASSLGSDRGGNTIYF	TGTGCCAGCAGCTTAGGCAGCGACAGGGGAGGAAACACCATATATTTT
TRBV11-3	TRBJ2-1	NA	NA	CASSSMGLAYNEQFF	TGTGCCAGCAGCTCGATGGGCCTGGCCTACAATGAGCAGTTCTTC
TRBV20-1	TRBJ2-7	TRBD2	NA	CSASKRERSYEQYF	TGCAGTGCTAGTAAGCGGGAGCGCTCCTACGAGCAGTACTTC
TRBV19	TRBJ1-1	NA	NA	CASSIGQGWNTEAFF	TGTGCCAGTAGTATAGGCCAGGGTTGGAACACTGAAGCTTTCTTT
TRBV27	TRBJ1-6	NA	NA	CASSLSFQGNSPLHF	TGTGCCAGCAGTTTATCTTTTCAGGGGAATTCACCCCTCCACTTT
TRBV18	TRBJ1-4	NA	NA	CASSRDNNEKLFF	TGTGCCAGCTCACGGGACAACAATGAAAAACTGTTTTTT
TRBV7-2	TRBJ2-5	TRBD1	once	CASARPGGEETQYF	TGTGCCAGCGCTCGACCAGGGGGCGAGGAGACCCAGTACTTC
TRBV6-2/TRBV6-3	TRBJ1-5	NA	NA	CASSSPLLRTAFGQPQHF	TGTGCCAGCAGTTCTCCCCTTCTCAGGACAGCTTTTGGACAGCCCCAGCATTTT
TRBV7-7	TRBJ2-2	NA	NA	CASSPSRAGGELFF	TGTGCTAGCAGCCCGAGCCGCGCGGGCGGGGAGCTGTTTTTT
TRBV30	TRBJ1-1	NA	NA	CAWSPLDTEAFF	TGTGCCTGGAGTCCACTCGACACTGAAGCTTTCTTT
TRBV24-1	TRBJ2-1	TRBD2	NA	CATSAAGLAHYNEQFF	TGTGCCACCAGTGCGGCAGGACTAGCGCATTACAATGAGCAGTTCTTC
TRBV24-1	TRBJ1-2	TRBD1	NA	CATSAGGNYGYTF	TGTGCCACCAGTGCAGGGGGGAACTATGGCTACACCTTC
TRBV5-1	TRBJ2-5	TRBD2	NA	CASSLGLAGGQETQYF	TGCGCCAGCAGCTTGGGGCTAGCGGGAGGCCAAGAGACCCAGTACTTC
TRBV7-2	TRBJ2-1	TRBD2	NA	CASSPQLAGAGNEQFF	TGTGCCAGCAGCCCCCAACTAGCGGGAGCCGGAAATGAGCAGTTCTTC
TRBV19	TRBJ2-2	TRBD1	NA	CASSVDRGRTGELFF	TGTGCCAGTAGTGTAGACAGGGGGCGGACCGGGGAGCTGTTTTTT
TRBV4-3	TRBJ2-3	NA	NA	CASSQPGGTRDTQYF	TGCGCCAGCAGCCAACCCGGAGGGACGAGAGATACGCAGTATTTT
TRBV5-1	TRBJ2-1	TRBD2	NA	CASSLVLAGGIYNEQFF	TGCGCCAGCAGCTTGGTGTTAGCGGGAGGAATCTACAATGAGCAGTTCTTC